These 17 T cell receptor beta chains share one sample of origin, sequenced in a study of CD8 T cells in Susac syndrome. When the RNA was reverse transcribed, random hexamers were used with an input of roughly 0.5 to 1 ug. TCRdb reanalysed the immunoSEQ multiplex PCR reads using MiXCR and keeps one entry per CDR3 protein. The sample lists 160,000 or so distinct CDR3 sequences, just over 90% occurring once. Sequenced input: CD4+ T cells from PBMCs. These receptors all stem from a human donor in good health.

The chain couples TRBV20-1 to TRBJ2-4, with 14 positions matching TRBD2. J lost 1 base, V lost 5 bases, and 10 bases had no gene match. This CDR3 contains 18 residues. CDR1 and CDR2 from the germline V gene are DFQATT and SNEGSKA (reference sequence). The CDR3 bases are TGCAGTGCTCCCCCGACTAGCGGGAGGGCCGGGGCCAAAAACATTCAGTACTTC. Protein product: CSAPPTSGRAGAKNIQYF.

This clonotype showed up just once. V gene TRBV20-1 combines with J gene TRBJ2-5; 7 bases are shared with TRBD2. CDR1 is DFQATT and CDR2 is SNEGSKA in the germline V gene (reference sequence). CDR3 length: 15 residues. V was pared by 0 bases and J by 7 bases, with 11 bases of the junction left unmatched. CDR3 residues: CSARDSSGPGGTQYF. The CDR3 nucleotides read TGCAGTGCTAGAGACTCTAGCGGACCGGGGGGGACCCAGTACTTC.

The chain carries TRBV30 and TRBJ2-7; weak D call: TRBD1 (6 bases). V was shortened by 2 bases and J by 3 bases, with 8 bases between the two germline ends. Germline V gene lookup returns CDR1 GTSNPN and CDR2 SVGIG (reference sequence). This CDR3 contains 12 residues. The CDR3 region is CAWSRGNYEQYF. The CDR3 coding sequence is TGTGCCTGGAGTAGGGGGAACTACGAGCAGTACTTC.

This clonotype was recorded a few times. The V and J genes are TRBV6-5 and TRBJ2-5; D not certain. CDR3 length: 15 amino acids. Germline loops: CDR1 MNHEY, CDR2 SVGAGI. V shed 2 bases and J shed 1 base, with 11 bases lying between them. In nucleotides, the CDR3 is TGTGCCAGCAGTTACCTTGTTTACAGCCAAGAGACCCAGTACTTC. Encoded protein: CASSYLVYSQETQYF.

This chain's CDR3 is CASSPETSGVSNEQFF. In DNA, the CDR3 is TGTGCCAGCTCACCGGAGACTAGCGGGGTATCAAACGAGCAGTTCTTC. This rearrangement joins TRBV18 to TRBJ2-1, with 11 bases aligning to TRBD2. The germline V gene has CDR1 KGHSH and CDR2 LQKENI. The CDR3 runs 16 residues. J was trimmed by 10 bases and V by 3 bases; bases with no gene match: 11.

This clonotype occurred a few times. CDR3 loop: CASSLIVNTEAFF. As DNA, the CDR3 is TGTGCCAGCAGCTTAATTGTGAACACTGAAGCTTTCTTT. The V and J genes are TRBV7-9 and TRBJ1-1, with D hard to call. The length of the CDR3 is 13 residues. Trimming removed 2 bases at V and 0 bases at J, with 4 bases between. Per germline, CDR1 SEHNR and CDR2 FQNEAQ (reference sequence). Complete variable domain (other parts from reference TRBV7-9 and TRBJ1-1): DTGVSQNPRHKITKRGQNVTFRCDPISEHNRLYWYRQTLGQGPEFLTYFQNEAQLEKSRLLSDRFSAERPKGSFSTLEIQRTEQGDSAMYLCASSLIVNTEAFFGQGTRLTVV.

The chain joins TRBV12-5 to TRBJ2-6; D is undetermined. The germline V and J ends were trimmed by 2 bases and 2 bases, with 4 bases remaining between them. Germline-derived CDR1 and CDR2 are LGHNT and FRNRAP. The CDR3 has 14 residues. CDR3 in DNA: TGTGCTAGTGGTTTGACAGCTGGGGCCAACGTCCTGACTTTC. Its protein product is CASGLTAGANVLTF.

This chain joins TRBV20-1 and TRBJ1-6; tentatively, D is TRBD1 (5 bases). The CDR3 has 15 residues. Germline V gene lookup returns CDR1 DFQATT and CDR2 SNEGSKA (reference sequence). V lost 3 bases and J 3 bases, leaving 12 bases between the germline ends. This CDR3 reads CSASPRALYNSPLHF. The CDR3 nucleotides are TGCAGTGCTAGTCCCAGGGCCCTCTATAATTCACCCCTCCACTTT.

This sequence joins TRBV28 and TRBJ1-1, with D unresolved. Germline V CDR1 and CDR2: MDHEN, SYDVKM. The CDR3 length is 13 residues. V was clipped by 8 bases and J by 1 base, with 11 bases between them. The CDR3 DNA reads TGTGCCAGCGGGGAGACCCCGAACACTGAAGCTTTCTTT. Its translation is CASGETPNTEAFF.

The J gene is TRBJ2-1, the V gene TRBV4-3, with D perhaps TRBD2 (7 bases). Per the germline V gene, CDR1 is LGHNA and CDR2 is YSLEER. The CDR3 runs to 16 residues. V was pared by 0 bases and J by 8 bases, with 17 bases between. This CDR3 is CASSQDNSRGRDEQFF. The CDR3 DNA is TGCGCCAGCAGCCAAGATAATAGTAGGGGGAGGGATGAGCAGTTCTTC.

The chain couples TRBV5-4 to TRBJ2-7; TRBD1 aligns across 8 bases. Germline V lookup: CDR1 SGHNT, CDR2 YYREEE (reference sequence). The CDR3 is made up of 15 amino acids. The V gene end was trimmed by 3 bases and the J gene end by 1 base; junction bases not matched to a gene: 6. CDR3 in amino acids: CASSSDRGESYEQYF. In DNA form, the CDR3 reads TGTGCCAGCAGCTCCGACAGGGGCGAATCCTACGAGCAGTACTTC. Filled out from reference TRBV5-4 and TRBJ2-7, the complete variable domain reads ETGVTQSPTHLIKTRGQQVTLRCSSQSGHNTVSWYQQALGQGPQFIFQYYREEENGRGNFPPRFSGLQFPNYSSELNVNALELDDSALYLCASSSDRGESYEQYFGPGTRLTVT.

The V and J genes are TRBV29-1 and TRBJ2-3; either TRBD1 or TRBD2 may supply D (5 bases each). The V and J ends lost 4 bases and 4 bases respectively, with 18 bases between them. In germline, CDR1 is SQVTM, CDR2 ANQGSEA. The length of the CDR3 is 15 residues. The chain's CDR3 is CSVAGTREEADTQYF. CDR3 bases: TGCAGCGTTGCCGGGACCAGGGAAGAGGCAGATACGCAGTATTTT.

The V and J genes are TRBV7-9 and TRBJ2-7; the match to TRBD1 covers 8 bases. Trimming cost V 5 bases and J 5 bases; bases outside gene matches: 8. The CDR3 contains 14 residues. Germline V gene data show CDR1 as SEHNR and CDR2 as FQNEAQ (reference sequence). The CDR3 reads CASSPGTGHHEQYF. For the CDR3, the DNA is TGTGCCAGCAGCCCTGGGACAGGTCACCACGAGCAGTACTTC.

J is TRBJ1-1 and V is TRBV5-1; the D is unclear. Trimming took 0 bases from V and 1 from J, leaving 10 bases between them. This CDR3 spans 15 amino acids. Germline lookup yields CDR1 SGHRS and CDR2 YFSETQ. The CDR3 sequence is CASSLDRVGNTEAFF. The CDR3 region has the DNA TGCGCCAGCAGCTTGGATAGGGTCGGGAACACTGAAGCTTTCTTT.

The J gene is TRBJ2-7, the V gene TRBV6-2 or TRBV6-3; D is perhaps TRBD1 (5 bases). The V and J ends lost 5 bases and 8 bases respectively, with 13 bases between them. CDR1 MNHEY and CDR2 SVGEGT come from the germline V gene. CDR3 length: 12 amino acids. The DNA for the CDR3 is TGTGCCAGCAGTACCCGTACAGGTCAGCAGTACTTC. Translated, it gives CASSTRTGQQYF.

J is TRBJ1-1 and V is TRBV20-1; unclear D gene. Germline V gene lookup returns CDR1 DFQATT and CDR2 SNEGSKA (reference sequence). The CDR3 is made up of 16 amino acids. V was cut by 1 base and J by 4 bases, with 19 bases left in between. In nucleotides, the CDR3 is TGCAGTGCTAGAGGAACACGCGGGAGCTTGAGCACTGAAGCTTTCTTT. This sequence encodes CSARGTRGSLSTEAFF.

The chain employs TRBV3-1 and TRBJ2-3; D not certain. V lost 1 base and J 6 bases, leaving 5 bases between the germline ends. Looked up from germline, CDR1 is LGHDT and CDR2 is YNNKEL (reference sequence). CDR3 size: 12 residues. CDR3 in DNA: TGTGCCAGCAGCCAAGGAGAGGATACGCAGTATTTT. It yields the protein CASSQGEDTQYF.